Listed below are T cell receptor beta chains from one sample, sequenced in a study of Ad26.COV2.S vaccination and SARS-CoV-2 variants. The repertoire was sequenced with immunoSEQ multiplex PCR; TCRdb's copy has only in-frame clones and lacks some. The sample holds hundreds of thousands of clones, over 75% seen once. This material consisted of peripheral blood, taken in a trial of Ad26.COV2.S vaccine versus placebo. Receptor source: a person between 18 and 65 years old who received the Ad26.COV2.S COVID-19 vaccine or a placebo. Each CDR3 is given without its conserved first and last residue. A D gene is named only where the DNA matches it firmly. Size tells how often a clone was seen (once, few, many) or the class of an expanded clone, and some rows leave it out.

>TRBV7-9|TRBJ2-5|NA|NA
ASSGRRTQETQY
>TRBV5-6|TRBJ2-7|NA|NA
ASSLFVGYHEQY
>TRBV9|TRBJ2-1|NA|NA
ASSENPGIPSSYNEQF
>TRBV6-1|TRBJ1-1|NA|NA
ASDRGTEAF
>TRBV5-5|TRBJ1-2|NA|NA
ASSKGSGPYGYT
>TRBV4-3|TRBJ1-2|NA|NA
ASSQDQDFLNYGYT
>TRBV3-1/TRBV3-2|TRBJ2-1|NA|NA
ASSHTNEQF
>TRBV7-8|TRBJ2-1|NA|NA
ASSYGAGAVVEQF
>TRBV19|TRBJ1-1|NA|NA
ASSSFGSEAF
>TRBV6-5|TRBJ1-1|NA|NA
ASSRDSSNTEAF
>TRBV4-1|TRBJ1-6|NA|NA
ASGTRGRDSPLH
>TRBV30|TRBJ1-2|few|NA
AWSVGPYGYT
>TRBV4-3|TRBJ2-7|NA|TRBD1
ASSQGTGSPLEQY